This T cell receptor beta chain was obtained from a study of cytomegalovirus exposure and HLA in healthy donors. Study-wide results and limits: In vitro, three CMV-associated chains proved specific for CMV antigens.

Of note for this clone: The antigen remains undetermined. The junction shows a germline mismatch at one end, possibly a read error.

This CDR3 has 13 residues. The germline gives CDR1 MNHEY, CDR2 SVGAGI. The table came from immunoSEQ multiplex PCR; TCRdb's copy has only in-frame clones and leaves some out. Of around 120,000 clones in the sample, more than 70% were seen once. The sample was PBMCs. The source is a man between 18 and 35 years old in good health and CMV-seronegative. The chain links TRBV6-5 to TRBJ2-7; a weak D match, TRBD2 (7 bases). The CDR3 loop reads CAISAGDYYEQYF. CDR3 DNA sequence: TGCGCCATCTCGGCAGGGGACTACTACGAGCAGTACTTC.